This T cell receptor beta chain was sequenced for a study of blood T cell repertoires in COVID-19. The overall study: PBMCs, B-cell-depleted T cells, or T cells provided the cDNA or gDNA that made up the material.

Libraries were prepared by immunoSEQ multiplex PCR; TCRdb keeps only in-frame clonotypes and omits some of them. Here the sample spans some 250,000 clones, roughly nine tenths being singletons. The TCR sequence derives from a man aged 55 to 70 who had recovered from COVID-19. The sequenced material came from peripheral blood.

The CDR3 nucleotides are TGTGCCAGCACCCAGGGGCGCACGAGCGGGTACTGGGAGACCCAGTACTTC. This gives the protein CASTQGRTSGYWETQYF. This chain links TRBV3-1 (or the pseudogene TRBV3-2) with TRBJ2-5; D tentatively reads TRBD1 or TRBD2 (6 bases each). The V gene lost 7 bases and the J gene lost 5 bases, with 26 bases spanning the gap. The V gene's germline CDR1 is LGHDT and CDR2 YNNKEL (reference sequence). The CDR3 is 17 amino acids.